This is a list of T cell receptor beta chains from one sample in a study of OX40 agonist ivuxolimab in advanced cancers. The repertoire was sequenced with immunoSEQ multiplex PCR; TCRdb's copy has only in-frame clones and lacks some. The sample holds roughly 50,000 clones, roughly 77% seen once. The specimen comprised CD4+ or CD8+ T cells sorted from blood, sampled in a trial of the OX40 agonist ivuxolimab. These receptors originate from an adult with an advanced solid tumor such as melanoma, head and neck, liver or kidney cancer. Each CDR3 is given without its conserved first and last residue. D genes are given only for firm matches. Clone size appears in some rows only: once, few, many, or a class for an expanded clone.

ASSVGQSRTGELF,TRBD1,once,TRBJ2-2,13,TRBV9
ASRGPRPLH,-,-,TRBJ1-6,9,TRBV2
ACTGANVLT,-,-,TRBJ2-6,9,TRBV30
ASSEVVGGQPQH,-,-,TRBJ1-5,12,TRBV2
ASSLNRGRSYNEQF,TRBD1,-,TRBJ2-1,14,TRBV27
ASSEDGVSGETQY,-,-,TRBJ2-5,13,TRBV2
ASRDRGRDYGYT,TRBD1,-,TRBJ1-2,12,TRBV6-6
ASSRGSGVQNEQF,-,few,TRBJ2-1,13,TRBV19
ASSSGHSTYEQY,-,-,TRBJ2-7,12,TRBV6-6
ASSLEPGPSPLH,-,-,TRBJ1-6,12,TRBV5-1
ASGSNRDQPQH,-,-,TRBJ1-5,11,TRBV12-5
ASSSSQGTDTQY,-,-,TRBJ2-3,12,TRBV5-4
ASSQGLASHGELF,TRBD2,once,TRBJ2-2,13,TRBV5-1
ASSYSTTEQF,-,-,TRBJ2-1,10,TRBV6-5